The T cell receptor (beta chain) under discussion was sequenced for a study of T cells after yellow fever vaccination. TCRdb re-analysed the 5' RACE reads in MiXCR, keeping a single row per CDR3 protein. Of under 600,000 distinct CDR3 sequences in the sample, about a fifth were seen once. This CDR3 comprises 13 residues. V lost 2 bases and J lost 4, with 9 bases in between. Germline loops: CDR1 SEHNR, CDR2 FQNEAQ (reference sequence). Here the sequenced sample was PBMCs, taken roughly 23 days after the first yellow fever vaccination. This receptor was taken from a man younger than 35 who received the YFV17D yellow fever vaccine. This rearrangement joins TRBV7-9 to TRBJ2-7; unclear D gene. The CDR3 region has the DNA TGTGCCAGCAGCTTACCGCTCTTTTACGAGCAGTACTTC. It codes for CASSLPLFYEQYF.